One and the same sample provided the 28 T cell receptor beta chains below, sequenced in a study of read filtering for tumor transcriptome and immune sequencing. This library used roughly 0.4 ug RNA and molecular barcoded adaptors spanning alpha/delta and beta/gamma chains. Via MiXCR, TCRdb re-called the reads, giving one row per CDR3 protein. The sample has around 140,000 distinct CDR3 sequences; 13% are singletons. Specimen: a population of CD138-negative cells sorted from bone marrow. These receptor sequences come from a donor at least 40 years old with multiple myeloma.

This clonotype was detected a few times. This chain links TRBV7-3 with TRBJ1-2; D call uncertain. Germline-derived CDR1 and CDR2 are SGHTA and FQGTGA. Trimming cost V 2 bases and J 1 base, with 17 bases left between them. CDR3 size: 17 residues. The CDR3 here is CASSLQPVGGINYGYTF. The DNA for the CDR3 is TGTGCCAGCAGCTTACAACCCGTGGGAGGGATTAACTATGGCTACACCTTC. Full variable domain (remainder filled in from reference TRBV7-3 and TRBJ1-2): GAGVSQTPSNKVTEKGKYVELRCDPISGHTALYWYRQSLGQGPEFLIYFQGTGAADDSGLPNDRFFAVRPEGSVSTLKIQRTERGDSAVYLCASSLQPVGGINYGYTFGSGTRLTVV.

This clonotype was seen ten or more times. The chain combines TRBV6-6 with TRBJ1-5; 7 bases fit TRBD1. CDR3 length equals 14 residues. The V and J ends lost 5 bases and 4 bases, in that order; junction bases with no gene match: 5. The germline V gene encodes CDR1 MNHNY and CDR2 SVGAGI (reference sequence). The CDR3 loop reads CASSPRDRNQPQHF. The CDR3 nucleotides are TGTGCCAGCAGTCCCCGGGACAGAAATCAGCCCCAGCATTTT.

This clonotype was counted between two and nine times. One base away lies a much larger clone, so this may be a sequencing read error. V is TRBV6-5 and J is TRBJ2-3; TRBD1 matches at 11 bases. The trim removed 8 bases at V and 5 bases at J, leaving 9 bases unmatched. The V gene's germline CDR1 is MNHEY and CDR2 SVGAGI. The CDR3 is 15 amino acids. DNA of the CDR3: TGTGCCAGCGGTTTCGGACAGGGGGCGTTAGATACGCAGTATTTT. As protein: CASGFGQGALDTQYF.

The chain uses TRBV7-2 and TRBJ2-1; 8 nucleotides match TRBD2. Germline CDR1 and CDR2: SGHTA and FQGNSA. V trimming: 5 bases; J trimming: 9 bases; junction bases outside the gene matches: 12. This CDR3 spans 15 amino acids. CDR3 DNA: TGTGCCAGCAGCGCCGCCGGGACTAGGGTTCGTGAGCAGTTCTTC. Translating gives CASSAAGTRVREQFF.

This clonotype was found many times. Here the CDR3 reads CAISESEWQPQHF. As DNA, the CDR3 is TGTGCCATCAGTGAGTCTGAATGGCAGCCCCAGCATTTT. The V call is TRBV10-3, the J call TRBJ1-5; D ambiguous. This CDR3 contains 13 residues. CDR1 and CDR2 from the germline V gene are ENHRY and SYGVKD. Trimming stripped 0 bases from V and 7 bases from J, with 7 bases between.

This chain connects TRBV6-6 to TRBJ2-3; 8 positions match TRBD2. The V segment lost 6 bases and the J segment 8 bases; nucleotides outside the gene matches: 4. Germline loops: CDR1 MNHNY, CDR2 SVGAGI (reference sequence). This CDR3 spans 12 amino acids. The CDR3 DNA is TGTGCCAGCAGCCGACTAGCGAGTACGCAGTATTTT. This codes for CASSRLASTQYF.

The V and J genes are TRBV7-2 and TRBJ2-3; D not certain. This CDR3 has 12 amino acids. The V and J ends lost 5 bases and 1 base respectively, with 4 bases between them. The germline CDR1 and CDR2 sequences are SGHTA and FQGNSA. CDR3: CASSHRTDTQYF. DNA for the CDR3: TGTGCCAGCAGCCACCGCACAGATACGCAGTATTTT.

This chain links TRBV12-3 or TRBV12-4 with TRBJ1-5; 7 bases match TRBD1. The V segment lost 2 bases and the J segment 0 bases; nucleotides outside the gene matches: 4. The CDR3 extends over 16 amino acids. The CDR3 sequence: CASSLRNRGSNQPQHF. CDR3 DNA: TGTGCCAGCAGTTTAAGGAACAGGGGTAGCAATCAGCCCCAGCATTTT.

On this clonotype itself: Being one base from a much bigger clone, this may be a read error. J is TRBJ2-4 and V is TRBV7-8; a weak D match, TRBD1 (5 bases). This CDR3 has 15 residues. Per germline, CDR1 SGHVS and CDR2 FQNEAQ. The CDR3 bases are TGTGCCAGCAGCTCCACAGGAGTAGCCAAAAGCATTCAGTACTTC. Translating gives CASSSTGVAKSIQYF.

This clonotype was counted at least ten times. The rearrangement joins TRBV20-1 to TRBJ2-3; 10 bases agree with TRBD2. V lost 6 bases to trimming and J lost 1 base; unmatched junction nucleotides: 16. This CDR3 contains 18 residues. Germline-derived CDR1 and CDR2 are DFQATT and SNEGSKA (reference sequence). The CDR3 protein is CSAPGISSGSWGTDTQYF. The CDR3 region has the DNA TGCAGTGCCCCCGGGATTTCTAGCGGGAGTTGGGGCACAGATACGCAGTATTTT.

This clonotype was recorded many times. The chain links TRBV7-3 to TRBJ2-6; TRBD2 matches at 11 bases. With V trimmed by 2 bases and J by 0 bases, 3 bases remained unmatched. The germline V gene encodes CDR1 SGHTA and CDR2 FQGTGA. The CDR3 spans 18 residues. The CDR3 is CASSLSLAGVSGANVLTF. In nucleotides, the CDR3 is TGTGCCAGCAGCTTATCACTAGCGGGAGTCTCTGGGGCCAACGTCCTGACTTTC.

This clonotype was seen repeatedly, ten times or more. The chain carries TRBV27 and TRBJ1-4, with D possibly matching TRBD1 (6 bases). Between the trimmed V and J ends, which lost 5 bases and 10 bases, there was a span of 17 bases. In germline, CDR1 is MNHEY, CDR2 SMNVEV (reference sequence). The CDR3 length is 14 residues. Written as DNA, the CDR3 is TGTGCCAGCAGTCGGGACACCGGGGTAGGAAAACTGTTTTTT. Protein sequence: CASSRDTGVGKLFF.

As regards this clonotype: A much larger clone is a single base away; this may be a read error. The chain carries TRBV19 and TRBJ2-3, with D uncertain. CDR1 LNHDA and CDR2 SQIVND come from the germline V gene (reference sequence). CDR3 length equals 14 residues. V was clipped by 10 bases and J by 6 bases, with 20 bases between them. This CDR3 reads CANRPRAKADTQYF. CDR3 DNA sequence: TGTGCCAATAGGCCTCGGGCGAAAGCGGATACGCAGTATTTT.

This clonotype was seen repeatedly, ten times or more. This chain uses TRBV4-2 with TRBJ2-2; the match to TRBD2 covers 9 bases. The CDR3 has 16 amino acids. The V segment lost 3 bases and the J segment 7 bases; nucleotides outside the gene matches: 9. The V gene's germline CDR1 is LGHNA and CDR2 YNFKEQ. CDR3 coding DNA: TGTGCCAGCAGCCACGATCCGGGACTAGCTGGCGGGGAGCTGTTTTTT. Translating it yields CASSHDPGLAGGELFF.

Note on this clonotype: Possible read error: a much larger clone is one base away. The chain employs TRBV6-6 and TRBJ1-1; D unresolved. Between the trimmed V and J ends, which lost 2 bases and 9 bases, there was a span of 10 bases. The CDR3 totals 12 residues. Germline V CDR1 and CDR2: MNHNY, SVGAGI (reference sequence). Here the CDR3 DNA reads TGTGCCAGCAGTTACAATCTGGGTAAAGCTTTCTTT. Protein product: CASSYNLGKAFF.

This clonotype came up many times. V is TRBV6-4 and J is TRBJ1-1; 8 nucleotides match TRBD1. After removal of 6 bases from V and 5 bases from J, the junction contained 8 bases not matched to a gene. The CDR3 is 14 amino acids. Germline lookup yields CDR1 MRHNA and CDR2 SNTAGT. CDR3 residues: CASSPRTGRTEAFF. CDR3 coding DNA: TGTGCCAGCAGCCCCAGGACAGGGAGGACTGAAGCTTTCTTT.

This clonotype was detected many times. This rearrangement joins TRBV6-2 or TRBV6-3 to TRBJ2-1, with D unclear. Germline V lookup: CDR1 MNHEY, CDR2 SVGEGT. The CDR3 sequence is 16 residues long. The V end lost 2 bases, the J end lost 0 bases, and 11 bases lay between the germline ends. The CDR3 nucleotides read TGTGCCAGCAGTTACGGGCTCTCCTCCTCCTACAATGAGCAGTTCTTC. It encodes CASSYGLSSSYNEQFF.

This clonotype appeared many times. The V gene is TRBV11-3, the J gene TRBJ2-7; unclear D gene. This CDR3 spans 13 amino acids. CDR1 is SGHNT, CDR2 YENEEA, per germline. V gave up 5 bases and J gave up 2 bases, with 10 bases separating them. The CDR3 loop reads CASSLSATYEQYF. The CDR3 region has the DNA TGTGCCAGCAGCCTCTCCGCCACCTACGAGCAGTACTTC. The variable domain in full, completed from reference TRBV11-3 and TRBJ2-7, reads EAGVVQSPRYKIIEKKQPVAFWCNPISGHNTLYWYLQNLGQGPELLIRYENEEAVDDSQLPKDRFSAERLKGVDSTLKIQPAELGDSAVYLCASSLSATYEQYFGPGTRLTVT.

This clonotype has at least ten counts. This rearrangement joins TRBV20-1 to TRBJ2-3; TRBD2 matches 10 bases. Trimming at V came to 1 base and at J to 4 bases, leaving 5 bases not matched to a gene. Germline-derived CDR1 and CDR2 are DFQATT and SNEGSKA (reference sequence). The CDR3 runs to 15 residues. The CDR3, as DNA: TGCAGTGCTAGAGGAGCGGGAGGGCCCTCAGATACGCAGTATTTT. Translating gives CSARGAGGPSDTQYF.

This clonotype was picked up many times. V is TRBV7-9 and J is TRBJ1-4, with unresolved D. V was shortened by 5 bases and J by 6 bases, with 13 bases between the two germline ends. Germline loops: CDR1 SEHNR, CDR2 FQNEAQ (reference sequence). The CDR3 is made up of 14 amino acids. CDR3 nucleotides: TGTGCCAGCAGCCCGGACGGTCTGGATGAAAAACTGTTTTTT. Translation gives CASSPDGLDEKLFF.

Worth noting for this clonotype: This is likely an artifact of a read error, given a far larger clone one base away. The rearrangement joins TRBV11-1 to TRBJ2-2; possibly TRBD2 for D (6 bases). The CDR3 sequence is 14 residues long. Germline CDR1 is SGHAT and CDR2 is FQDESV (reference sequence). The CDR3 loop reads CASSLAEYTGGLFF. DNA for the CDR3: TGTGCCAGCAGCTTAGCGGAGTACACCGGGGGGCTGTTTTTT.

This clonotype was seen only a few times. V gene TRBV6-5 combines with J gene TRBJ1-2; D gene ambiguous. Germline CDR1 and CDR2: MNHEY and SVGAGI. Trimming removed 4 bases from V and 5 bases from J, with 17 bases in between. CDR3 length: 15 amino acids. The CDR3 loop is CASSCSRADSYGYTF. CDR3 nucleotide sequence: TGTGCCAGCAGTTGCTCGCGAGCAGATAGTTATGGCTACACCTTC.

This clonotype occurred many times. The chain uses TRBV20-1 and TRBJ2-3; D might be TRBD2 (5 bases). V was cut by 2 bases and J by 1 base, with 10 bases left in between. This CDR3 is 14 amino acids long. The V gene's germline CDR1 is DFQATT and CDR2 SNEGSKA (reference sequence). In nucleotides, the CDR3 is TGCAGTGCTAGACGGAGGTGGGGCACAGATACGCAGTATTTT. It codes for CSARRRWGTDTQYF.

This clonotype appeared many times. V is TRBV7-2 and J is TRBJ2-5; D is perhaps TRBD1 (7 bases). The CDR3 is 14 residues long. Trimming took 3 bases from V and 5 from J, leaving 13 bases between them. Germline CDR1 and CDR2: SGHTA and FQGNSA. The CDR3: CASSFGQAGETQYF. The CDR3 DNA reads as TGTGCCAGCAGCTTCGGACAGGCGGGGGAGACCCAGTACTTC.

Points on this clonotype: A much more abundant neighbour one base away suggests this may be a read error. The genes are TRBV7-3 and TRBJ2-1; 10 nucleotides match TRBD1. The CDR3 has 15 amino acids. CDR1 is SGHTA, CDR2 FQGTGA, per germline. DNA of the CDR3: TGTGCCAGCAGTCAGGGACAGGGGTCTTACAATGGGCAGTTCTTC. Translation gives CASSQGQGSYNGQFF.

This clonotype was picked up many times. V is TRBV7-9 and J is TRBJ2-5; perhaps D is TRBD1 or TRBD2 (5 bases each). V was shortened by 5 bases and J by 7 bases, with 14 bases between the two germline ends. This CDR3 is 13 amino acids long. Germline lookup yields CDR1 SEHNR and CDR2 FQNEAQ (reference sequence). The DNA of the CDR3 is TGTGCCAGCAGCCCCCGGACTGGGGGGACCCAGTACTTC. Its protein product is CASSPRTGGTQYF. Complete variable domain (other parts from reference TRBV7-9 and TRBJ2-5): DTGVSQNPRHKITKRGQNVTFRCDPISEHNRLYWYRQTLGQGPEFLTYFQNEAQLEKSRLLSDRFSAERPKGSFSTLEIQRTEQGDSAMYLCASSPRTGGTQYFGPGTRLLVL.

This clonotype was counted at least ten times. V and J are TRBV25-1 and TRBJ1-4; no clear D gene. The V gene's germline CDR1 is MGHDK and CDR2 SYGVNS. This CDR3 has 14 residues. Trimming shortened V by 5 bases and J by 7 bases, and 14 bases separated the two germline ends. DNA for the CDR3: TGTGCCAGCAGTCCTCAGAATTACCGTGAAAAACTGTTTTTT. It translates to CASSPQNYREKLFF.

In its sample, this clonotype was seen many times. The genes are TRBV29-1 and TRBJ2-7, with D perhaps matching TRBD2 (6 bases). The V gene lost 6 bases and the J gene lost 2 bases, with 8 bases spanning the gap. Germline lookup yields CDR1 SQVTM and CDR2 ANQGSEA. This CDR3 contains 11 residues. CDR3 in DNA: TGCAGCGTCGGGAGTACCTACGAGCAGTACTTC. Translation: CSVGSTYEQYF.